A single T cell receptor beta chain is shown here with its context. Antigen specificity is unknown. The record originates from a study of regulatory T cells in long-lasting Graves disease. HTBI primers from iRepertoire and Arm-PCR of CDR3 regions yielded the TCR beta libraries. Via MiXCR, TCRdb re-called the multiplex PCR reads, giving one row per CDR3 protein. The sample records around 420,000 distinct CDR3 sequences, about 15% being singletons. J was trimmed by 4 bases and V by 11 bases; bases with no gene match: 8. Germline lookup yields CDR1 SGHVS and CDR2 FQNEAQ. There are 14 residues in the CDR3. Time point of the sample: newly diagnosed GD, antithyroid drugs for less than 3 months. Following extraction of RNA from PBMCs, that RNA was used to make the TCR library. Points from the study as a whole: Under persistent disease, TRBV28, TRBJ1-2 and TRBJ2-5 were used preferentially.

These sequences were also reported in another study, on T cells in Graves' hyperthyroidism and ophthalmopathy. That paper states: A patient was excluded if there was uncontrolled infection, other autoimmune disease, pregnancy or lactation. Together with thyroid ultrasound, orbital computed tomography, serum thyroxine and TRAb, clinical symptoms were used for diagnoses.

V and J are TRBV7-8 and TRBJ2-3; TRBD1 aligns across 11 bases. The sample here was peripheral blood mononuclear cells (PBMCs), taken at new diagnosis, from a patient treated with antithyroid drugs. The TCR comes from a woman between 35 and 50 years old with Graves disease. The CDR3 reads CASTWDRGADTQYF. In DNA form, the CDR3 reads TGTGCCTCGACCTGGGACAGGGGGGCAGATACGCAGTATTTT.